This is a list of T cell receptor beta chains from one sample in a study of blood T cell repertoires in COVID-19. Here immunoSEQ multiplex PCR was the method, and the copy in TCRdb shows in-frame clones only, minus some. The data hold about 180,000 clones, with 84% observed a single time. Sequences were obtained from PBMCs or T cells enriched from blood (not recorded which). The receptors were gathered from a man between 50 and 59 years old who had recovered from COVID-19. Each CDR3 is given with its conserved first and last residue. Each record gives: CDR3 DNA, CDR3 protein, clone size, V gene, D gene, J gene. D genes are given only for firm matches. For some rows the clone size is stated as once, few or many, or as a class when expanded; others skip it.

CDR3 DNA: TGTGCCAGCAAACAAAGCGGGTTAATGGAGACCCAGTACTTC
CDR3 protein: CASKQSGLMETQYF
clone size: NA
V gene: TRBV6-5
D gene: NA
J gene: TRBJ2-5

CDR3 DNA: TGCGCCAGCAGTAGGGACTTAGGGAGCCAACAAACCCTCCACTTT
CDR3 protein: CASSRDLGSQQTLHF
clone size: few
V gene: TRBV10-1
D gene: NA
J gene: TRBJ1-6

CDR3 DNA: TGTGCCAGCAGCTTAATTCCAGGGGGCGCCAATGGCTACACCTTC
CDR3 protein: CASSLIPGGANGYTF
clone size: NA
V gene: TRBV7-2
D gene: TRBD1
J gene: TRBJ1-2

CDR3 DNA: TGTGCCAGTAGGACAGGGCGGACTGGGGCCAACGTCCTGACTTTC
CDR3 protein: CASRTGRTGANVLTF
clone size: NA
V gene: TRBV19
D gene: TRBD1
J gene: TRBJ2-6

CDR3 DNA: TGTGCCACCAGCAGAGGATTGGCAGGCGACGATGAAAAACTGTTTTTT
CDR3 protein: CATSRGLAGDDEKLFF
clone size: NA
V gene: TRBV15
D gene: NA
J gene: TRBJ1-4

CDR3 DNA: TGTGCCAGCAGTTACTCCACAGGGGCCGGGGAGCTGTTTTTT
CDR3 protein: CASSYSTGAGELFF
clone size: NA
V gene: TRBV6-5
D gene: TRBD1
J gene: TRBJ2-2

CDR3 DNA: TGTGCCAGCAGCGGGTGGGGGCCCCAAGAGACCCAGTACTTC
CDR3 protein: CASSGWGPQETQYF
clone size: NA
V gene: TRBV5-4
D gene: NA
J gene: TRBJ2-5

CDR3 DNA: TGTGCCTGGAGTGTTGGACAGGGGAGAGTAGCTTTCTTT
CDR3 protein: CAWSVGQGRVAFF
clone size: few
V gene: TRBV30
D gene: TRBD1
J gene: TRBJ1-1

CDR3 DNA: TGTGCCAGTAGTATTGCCAGGGGGGTCACTGAAGCTTTCTTT
CDR3 protein: CASSIARGVTEAFF
clone size: few
V gene: TRBV19
D gene: TRBD1
J gene: TRBJ1-1

CDR3 DNA: TGTGCCAGCAGCCAAGGATTGATGCGGGATGAGCAGTTCTTC
CDR3 protein: CASSQGLMRDEQFF
clone size: NA
V gene: TRBV3-1/TRBV3-2
D gene: NA
J gene: TRBJ2-1

CDR3 DNA: TGTGCCAGCAGGGAGGGCACACTCTATGGCTACACCTTC
CDR3 protein: CASREGTLYGYTF
clone size: NA
V gene: TRBV28
D gene: NA
J gene: TRBJ1-2

CDR3 DNA: TGTGCCACCAAACTAGCAGTGTACCAAGAGACCCAGTACTTC
CDR3 protein: CATKLAVYQETQYF
clone size: NA
V gene: TRBV19
D gene: NA
J gene: TRBJ2-5

CDR3 DNA: TGTGCCACCAGAAACCTGGGGCATTACGAGCAGTACTTC
CDR3 protein: CATRNLGHYEQYF
clone size: NA
V gene: TRBV6-5
D gene: NA
J gene: TRBJ2-7

CDR3 DNA: TGTGCCAGCAGCCAAGCGGGACAGGAATACAATGAGCAGTTCTTC
CDR3 protein: CASSQAGQEYNEQFF
clone size: few
V gene: TRBV4-2
D gene: TRBD1
J gene: TRBJ2-1

CDR3 DNA: TGTGCCAGTAGTCCCGGGGCCGGGGGGATTTATAGCAATCAGCCCCAGCATTTT
CDR3 protein: CASSPGAGGIYSNQPQHF
clone size: NA
V gene: TRBV19
D gene: NA
J gene: TRBJ1-5

CDR3 DNA: TGTGCCAGCAGCCCAGGGGCCGAGGGTATTCAGCCCCAGCATTTT
CDR3 protein: CASSPGAEGIQPQHF
clone size: once
V gene: TRBV7-6
D gene: NA
J gene: TRBJ1-5

CDR3 DNA: TGTGCCAGCAGCTTAAGGGGACAGGTGGGGACCCAGTACTTC
CDR3 protein: CASSLRGQVGTQYF
clone size: NA
V gene: TRBV7-8
D gene: TRBD1
J gene: TRBJ2-5

CDR3 DNA: TGTGCCAGCAGCCAGGTATCAGGGAATGAGCAGTTCTTC
CDR3 protein: CASSQVSGNEQFF
clone size: few
V gene: TRBV3-1/TRBV3-2
D gene: NA
J gene: TRBJ2-1

CDR3 DNA: TGTGCCAGCAGCGATTCAGGGGCCTCGGCGGACGAGCAGTACTTC
CDR3 protein: CASSDSGASADEQYF
clone size: NA
V gene: TRBV9
D gene: NA
J gene: TRBJ2-7

CDR3 DNA: TGTGCCAGCAGTTTAAAGAGTACCATTGAAGCTTTCTTT
CDR3 protein: CASSLKSTIEAFF
clone size: once
V gene: TRBV12-3/TRBV12-4
D gene: NA
J gene: TRBJ1-1